This T cell receptor beta chain was captured by sequencing in a study of blood T cell repertoires in COVID-19. Germline assignment: CDR1 SGHVS and CDR2 FNYEAQ. Germline trimming cut 3 bases from V and 4 bases from J; bases unmatched to any gene: 7. CDR3 length equals 16 residues. Profiled with immunoSEQ multiplex PCR; TCRdb holds only in-frame clones, not every one. Among nearly 90,000 clones listed, 90% were seen once. Sequencing input: peripheral blood. This sequence joins TRBV7-6 and TRBJ2-2; 8 bases fit TRBD2. This TCR derives from a young man with COVID-19, enrolled during active disease. CDR3 DNA: TGTGCCAGCAGCTTTTTCTTTAGCGGGACCACCGGGGAGCTGTTTTTT. This encodes CASSFFFSGTTGELFF. The whole variable domain, filled in from reference TRBV7-6 and TRBJ2-2, reads GAGVSQSPRYKVTKRGQDVALRCDPISGHVSLYWYRQALGQGPEFLTYFNYEAQQDKSGLPNDRFSAERPEGSISTLTIQRTEQRDSAMYRCASSFFFSGTTGELFFGEGSRLTVL.